Below, one T cell receptor (beta chain) is given with its context. The source of the sample is a study of T-cell reconstitution after alpha-beta-depleted transplantation in children. Using unique molecular identifiers, the investigators prepared the TCRbeta library. TCRdb re-analysed the PCR reads in MiXCR, keeping a single row per CDR3 protein. The data contain about 610,000 distinct CDR3 sequences, 8% to 11% of them singletons. Trimming left V 5 bases short and J 8 bases short, with 15 bases between. This CDR3 is built from 13 residues. The germline V gene has CDR1 SEHNR and CDR2 FQNEAQ (reference sequence).

The chain couples TRBV7-9 to TRBJ1-2; possibly TRBD1 for D (5 bases). The receptor comes from a human donor who donated a stem cell graft to a child with acute myeloid leukemia. The sequences come from PBMCs from the stem cell graft donor, collected from the stem cell graft. In DNA form, the CDR3 reads TGTGCCAGCAGCCCGCATGAGGGGAGGGGCTACACCTTC. Translated, it gives CASSPHEGRGYTF. The complete variable domain, with remaining parts taken from reference TRBV7-9 and TRBJ1-2, reads DTGVSQNPRHKITKRGQNVTFRCDPISEHNRLYWYRQTLGQGPEFLTYFQNEAQLEKSRLLSDRFSAERPKGSFSTLEIQRTEQGDSAMYLCASSPHEGRGYTFGSGTRLTVV.